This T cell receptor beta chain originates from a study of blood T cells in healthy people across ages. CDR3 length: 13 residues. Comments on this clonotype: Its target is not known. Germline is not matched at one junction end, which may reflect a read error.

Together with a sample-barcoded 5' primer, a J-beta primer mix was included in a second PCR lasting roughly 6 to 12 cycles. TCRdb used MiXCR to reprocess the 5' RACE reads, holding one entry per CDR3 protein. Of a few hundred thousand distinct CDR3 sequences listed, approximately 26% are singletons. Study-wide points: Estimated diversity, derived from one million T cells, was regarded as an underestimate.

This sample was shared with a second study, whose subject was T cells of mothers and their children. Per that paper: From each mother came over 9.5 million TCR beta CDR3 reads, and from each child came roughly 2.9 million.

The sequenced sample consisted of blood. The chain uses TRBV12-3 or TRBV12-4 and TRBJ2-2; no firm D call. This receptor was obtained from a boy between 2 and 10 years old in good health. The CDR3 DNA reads TGTGCCGGCAGTTTAGGGAACACCGGGGAGCTGTTTTTT. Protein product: CAGSLGNTGELFF.